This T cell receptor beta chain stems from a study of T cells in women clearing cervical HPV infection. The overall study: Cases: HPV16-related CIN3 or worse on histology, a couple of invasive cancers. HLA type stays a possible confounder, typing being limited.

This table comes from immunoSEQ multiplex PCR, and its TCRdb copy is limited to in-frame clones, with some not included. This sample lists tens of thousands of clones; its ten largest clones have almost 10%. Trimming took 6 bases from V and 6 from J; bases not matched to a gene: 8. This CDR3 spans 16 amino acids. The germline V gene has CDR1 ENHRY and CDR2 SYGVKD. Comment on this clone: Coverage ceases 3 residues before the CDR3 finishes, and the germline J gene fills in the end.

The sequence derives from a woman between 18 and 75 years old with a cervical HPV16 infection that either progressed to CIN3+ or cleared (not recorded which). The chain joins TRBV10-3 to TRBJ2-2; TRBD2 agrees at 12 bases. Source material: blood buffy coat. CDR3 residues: CAIRASGGALAGELFF. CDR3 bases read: TGTGCCATCAGGGCTAGCGGGGGGGCCCTGGCCGGGGAG.